This entry describes one T cell receptor beta chain. The sample is drawn from a study of blood T cell repertoires in COVID-19. Whole-study context: Some COVID-19 samples were acute and others convalescent; all came from the United States, Italy and Spain. PBMCs, B-cell-depleted T cells, or T cells provided the cDNA or gDNA that made up the material.

TCRdb's copy holds only in-frame clones and misses some; the assay was immunoSEQ multiplex PCR. The sample has about 160,000 clones, around 80% seen once; the top ten hold 22%. Per the germline V gene, CDR1 is SQVTM and CDR2 is ANQGSEA. V lost 6 bases to trimming and J lost 0 bases; unmatched junction nucleotides: 6. This CDR3 has 14 amino acids. The chain carries TRBV29-1 and TRBJ2-7; 9 positions agree with TRBD2. This TCR was recovered from a woman aged 80 or over with acute or convalescent COVID-19. Sequencing used peripheral blood. The CDR3 DNA is TGCAGCGTCACGCGGGGGGGTGGCTCCTACGAGCAGTACTTC. It specifies CSVTRGGGSYEQYF.